This entry lists 22 T cell receptor beta chains sequenced from one sample in a study of blood T cell repertoires in COVID-19. Measured with immunoSEQ multiplex PCR; TCRdb has only the in-frame clones, and not every one. This table holds about 380,000 clones, nearly 90% found once. Source material: peripheral blood. The receptors come from a man aged 18 to 29 with active or convalescent COVID-19.

Remarks on this clone: This may stem from a read error, because a much larger clone lies one nucleotide away. The V gene is TRBV6-4, the J gene TRBJ2-6; the D gene is possibly TRBD1 (5 bases). CDR3 length: 14 amino acids. Germline V gene data show CDR1 as MRHNA and CDR2 as SNTAGT. CDR3 sequence: CASSYNSGANVLTF. The CDR3 DNA reads TGTGCCAGCAGTTACAACTCTGGGGCCAACGTGCTGACTTTC.

The genes are TRBV3-1 (or the pseudogene TRBV3-2) and TRBJ1-5, with D perhaps matching TRBD1 (5 bases). CDR1 LGHDT and CDR2 YNNKEL come from the germline V gene (reference sequence). The V gene lost 3 bases and the J gene lost 3 bases, with 15 bases spanning the gap. The CDR3 has 16 residues. The CDR3 protein is CASSHEIRGDNQPQHF. In DNA form, the CDR3 reads TGTGCCAGCAGCCACGAAATCCGGGGGGACAATCAGCCCCAGCATTTT.

The gene calls are TRBV15 and TRBJ1-5; 8 bases map to TRBD1. There are 19 residues in the CDR3. Germline V lookup: CDR1 LNHNV, CDR2 YYDKDF (reference sequence). With 0 bases clipped from V and 0 bases from J, the junction kept 10 bases outside the gene matches. The CDR3 bases are TGTGCCACCAGCAGAGATGGACAGGGCACCTTATATAGCAATCAGCCCCAGCATTTT. Translating it yields CATSRDGQGTLYSNQPQHF.

The rearrangement joins TRBV28 to TRBJ2-7; 9 bases match TRBD1. The germline gives CDR1 MDHEN, CDR2 SYDVKM. This CDR3 is 16 amino acids long. Losses at the gene ends were 5 bases for V and 2 bases for J; bases not matched to a gene: 10. The CDR3, as DNA: TGTGCCAGCAGTCCTAGAGGACAGGGGAATACCTACGAGCAGTACTTC. Its protein product is CASSPRGQGNTYEQYF.

The chain is built from TRBV18 and TRBJ1-1; 9 positions match TRBD1. The V segment lost 2 bases and the J segment 1 base; nucleotides outside the gene matches: 8. Germline V gene sequence: CDR1 KGHSH, CDR2 LQKENI. The CDR3 spans 17 residues. CDR3 sequence reads: CASSPTGTGLANTEAFF. The CDR3 region has the DNA TGTGCCAGCTCACCAACCGGGACAGGGCTCGCGAACACTGAAGCTTTCTTT.

The chain carries TRBV6-6 and TRBJ2-5; 12 nucleotides agree with TRBD2. V shed 6 bases, J shed 2 bases, and the junction held 16 bases outside the gene matches. Germline CDR1 and CDR2: MNHNY and SVGAGI (reference sequence). This CDR3 is built from 19 residues. CDR3 region: CASSRSTLAGGLRQETQYF. For the CDR3, the DNA is TGTGCCAGCAGCCGATCCACCCTAGCGGGAGGGCTTCGACAAGAGACCCAGTACTTC.

The chain is built from TRBV5-1 and TRBJ2-2; 9 bases line up with TRBD1. The CDR3 totals 15 residues. J was trimmed by 4 bases and V by 3 bases; bases with no gene match: 4. Germline CDR1 and CDR2: SGHRS and YFSETQ. CDR3 sequence: CASSSRTGVTGELFF. CDR3 sequence (DNA): TGCGCCAGCAGCTCGAGGACAGGGGTCACCGGGGAGCTGTTTTTT.

The rearrangement uses TRBV18 and TRBJ1-1; 8 nucleotides align to TRBD1. Per germline, CDR1 KGHSH and CDR2 LQKENI. The CDR3 covers 16 residues. Unmatched junction bases numbered 7, after V lost 1 base and J lost 3 bases. The CDR3 DNA reads TGTGCCAGCTCACCACGGGGACAGGTGAAAGACACTGAAGCTTTCTTT. Translated, it gives CASSPRGQVKDTEAFF. Filled out from reference TRBV18 and TRBJ1-1, the complete variable domain reads NAGVMQNPRHLVRRRGQEARLRCSPMKGHSHVYWYRQLPEEGLKFMVYLQKENIIDESGMPKERFSAEFPKEGPSILRIQQVVRGDSAAYFCASSPRGQVKDTEAFFGQGTRLTVV.

The chain joins TRBV19 to TRBJ1-1; D gene unclear. CDR1 is LNHDA and CDR2 is SQIVND in the germline V gene (reference sequence). V gave up 3 bases and J gave up 3 bases, with 11 bases separating them. The CDR3 totals 14 residues. The CDR3 DNA reads as TGTGCCAGTAGTATCTTAGAGGGAGACACTGAAGCTTTCTTT. Translated, it gives CASSILEGDTEAFF.

The rearrangement uses TRBV3-1 (or the pseudogene TRBV3-2) and TRBJ1-2; D uncertain. The CDR3 spans 15 residues. V was shortened by 4 bases and J by 0 bases, with 12 bases between the two germline ends. In germline, CDR1 is LGHDT, CDR2 YNNKEL (reference sequence). Here the CDR3 reads CASSPRTVANYGYTF. The CDR3 DNA reads as TGTGCCAGCAGCCCTCGAACGGTAGCTAACTATGGCTACACCTTC.

This clone has only one observation. The chain's CDR3 is CASSTPGSLAKNIQYF. The CDR3 coding sequence is TGTGCCAGTAGTACGCCAGGGTCCCTAGCCAAAAACATTCAGTACTTC. The chain is built from TRBV19 and TRBJ2-4; a weak D match, TRBD1 (5 bases). The CDR3 extends over 16 amino acids. Germline-derived CDR1 and CDR2 are LNHDA and SQIVND (reference sequence). V lost 4 bases and J 0 bases, leaving 13 bases between the germline ends.

The chain has TRBV10-3 and TRBJ2-1; possibly TRBD2 for D (5 bases). The CDR3 is 12 residues long. Trimming stripped 6 bases from V and 7 bases from J, with 10 bases between. Germline V gene data show CDR1 as ENHRY and CDR2 as SYGVKD. This chain's CDR3 is CAIRGEENEQFF. CDR3 sequence (DNA): TGTGCCATCAGGGGAGAGGAGAATGAGCAGTTCTTC.

The chain couples TRBV28 to TRBJ1-2, with a weak D call TRBD1 (5 bases). The CDR3 loop spans 12 amino acids. Looked up from germline, CDR1 is MDHEN and CDR2 is SYDVKM. V gave up 2 bases and J gave up 8 bases, with 9 bases separating them. The CDR3 DNA sequence: TGTGCCAGCAGTTTAGGGGCCCGGGGCTACACCTTC. Translated, it gives CASSLGARGYTF.

CDR3 sequence (DNA): TGTGCCAGCAGCCGGACAGGGATCACTGAAGCTTTCTTT. Protein sequence: CASSRTGITEAFF. The chain links TRBV25-1 to TRBJ1-1, with 8 bases lining up with TRBD1. J gave up 4 bases and V 6 bases, and 4 bases lay outside the gene matches. Per the germline V gene, CDR1 is MGHDK and CDR2 is SYGVNS. CDR3 size: 13 residues.

This chain uses TRBV7-2 with TRBJ2-1, with a weak D call TRBD2 (7 bases). V was clipped by 5 bases and J by 15 bases, with 14 bases between them. Germline CDR1 is SGHTA and CDR2 is FQGNSA. This CDR3 spans 11 amino acids. CDR3 in DNA: TGTGCCAGCAGCCCCCGGGGGGCCCCGTTCTTC. It translates to CASSPRGAPFF. Filled out from reference TRBV7-2 and TRBJ2-1, the complete variable domain reads GAGVSQSPSNKVTEKGKDVELRCDPISGHTALYWYRQSLGQGLEFLIYFQGNSAPDKSGLPSDRFSAERTGGSVSTLTIQRTQQEDSAVYLCASSPRGAPFFGPGTRLTVL.

This chain joins TRBV20-1 and TRBJ1-2; D remains ambiguous. V shed 6 bases and J shed 4 bases, with 6 bases lying between them. Germline CDR1 reads DFQATT; CDR2 reads SNEGSKA (reference sequence). CDR3 length: 10 amino acids. The CDR3, as DNA: TGCAGTGCCGGGTTCTATGGCTACACCTTC. Translating gives CSAGFYGYTF.

The V call is TRBV6-2 or TRBV6-3, the J call TRBJ2-3; 7 nucleotides line up with TRBD2. CDR1 MNHEY and CDR2 SVGEGT come from the germline V gene. After removal of 7 bases from V and 2 bases from J, the junction contained 12 bases not matched to a gene. The CDR3 loop spans 16 amino acids. CDR3 sequence reads: CASTPRLAEPTDTQYF. The CDR3, as DNA: TGTGCCAGCACCCCCCGCCTAGCGGAACCCACAGATACGCAGTATTTT.

The CDR3 protein is CASSPGGTGGSYEQYF. Here the CDR3 DNA reads TGTGCCAGCAGTCCCGGGGGGACAGGGGGCTCCTACGAGCAGTACTTC. This chain links TRBV28 with TRBJ2-7; 11 bases line up with TRBD1. Per the germline V gene, CDR1 is MDHEN and CDR2 is SYDVKM. This CDR3 region has 16 residues. Losses at the gene ends were 5 bases for V and 0 bases for J; bases not matched to a gene: 6.

The V call is TRBV29-1, the J call TRBJ2-7, with D hard to call. Trimming took 4 bases from V and 0 from J, leaving 7 bases between them. This CDR3 has 12 residues. Per the germline V gene, CDR1 is SQVTM and CDR2 is ANQGSEA. The CDR3 DNA follows: TGCAGCGTTGGACTGACCTCCTACGAGCAGTACTTC. Translating it yields CSVGLTSYEQYF.

The chain couples TRBV30 to TRBJ1-2; D is undetermined. Trimming removed 3 bases from V and 2 bases from J, with 13 bases in between. CDR1 GTSNPN and CDR2 SVGIG come from the germline V gene (reference sequence). The CDR3 contains 14 residues. CDR3 coding DNA: TGTGCCTGGAGGCCAGACACGAAGAACTATGGCTACACCTTC. It codes for CAWRPDTKNYGYTF.

The V and J genes are TRBV10-1 and TRBJ1-6, with TRBD1 as a possible D gene (6 bases). V shed 6 bases and J shed 7 bases, with 13 bases lying between them. The CDR3 is made up of 14 amino acids. CDR1 WNHNN and CDR2 SYGVQD come from the germline V gene (reference sequence). The DNA of the CDR3 is TGCGCCAGCAGGGCCGGGACACCGAATTCACCCCTCCACTTT. Encoded protein: CASRAGTPNSPLHF.

The chain couples TRBV5-8 to TRBJ1-1; D perhaps matches TRBD1 (6 bases). The germline gives CDR1 SGHTS, CDR2 YDEGEE. V shed 4 bases and J shed 5 bases, with 18 bases lying between them. The length of the CDR3 is 15 residues. The chain's CDR3 is CASSPRRGARTEAFF. DNA of the CDR3: TGTGCCAGCAGCCCTCGGCGGGGGGCGCGGACTGAAGCTTTCTTT. Drawing the rest from reference TRBV5-8 and TRBJ1-1, the complete variable domain is EAGVTQSPTHLIKTRGQQATLRCSPISGHTSVYWYQQALGLGLQFLLWYDEGEERNRGNFPPRFSGRQFPNYSSELNVNALELEDSALYLCASSPRRGARTEAFFGQGTRLTVV.